This T cell receptor (beta chain) was documented in a study of T cells after yellow fever vaccination. Looking at the study overall: SMART-Seq v4 Ultra Low Input handled preparation of low-cell-number fractions. Regarding the study as a whole: Of the clonotypes, a small share occurred in both CD4 and CD8 compartments. A large majority of primary-vaccination clones showed up again after the booster (about 97% CD4, almost 90% CD8).

This clonotype was recorded many times. The antigen is unknown. TCRdb passed the 5' RACE reads through MiXCR, listing each CDR3 protein once. Among about 310,000 distinct CDR3 sequences listed, around 3.6% were seen once. V gave up 11 bases and J gave up 0 bases, with 9 bases separating them. CDR1 is ENHRY, CDR2 SYGVKD, per germline. The CDR3 consists of 12 residues. This receptor was taken from a man aged 18 to 35 who received the YFV17D yellow fever vaccine. This material consisted of PBMCs, taken on the day of the yellow fever booster vaccination. The rearrangement uses TRBV10-3 and TRBJ2-3, with unresolved D. CDR3 loop: CAASPSTDTQYF. CDR3 in DNA: TGTGCCGCCTCCCCTAGCACAGATACGCAGTATTTT.